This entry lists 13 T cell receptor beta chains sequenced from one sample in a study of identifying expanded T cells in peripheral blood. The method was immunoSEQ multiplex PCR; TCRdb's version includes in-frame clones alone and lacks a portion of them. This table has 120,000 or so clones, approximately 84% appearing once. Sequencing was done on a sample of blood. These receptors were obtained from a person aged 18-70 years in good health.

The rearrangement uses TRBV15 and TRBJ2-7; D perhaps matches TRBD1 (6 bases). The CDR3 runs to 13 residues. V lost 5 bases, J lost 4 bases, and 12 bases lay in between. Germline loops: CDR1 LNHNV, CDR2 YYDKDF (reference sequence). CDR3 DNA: TGTGCCACCAGCGAACAGGGATGGTACGAGCAGTACTTC. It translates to CATSEQGWYEQYF.

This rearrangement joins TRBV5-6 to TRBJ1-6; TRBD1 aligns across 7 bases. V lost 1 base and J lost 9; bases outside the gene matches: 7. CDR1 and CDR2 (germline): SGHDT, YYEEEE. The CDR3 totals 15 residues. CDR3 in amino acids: CASSLHQGGSSPLHF. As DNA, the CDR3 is TGTGCCAGCAGCTTGCATCAAGGGGGCAGTTCACCCCTCCACTTT.

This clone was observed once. CDR3 in amino acids: CASSLGQPSSGNTIYF. DNA of the CDR3: TGTGCCAGCAGCTTAGGCCAACCGAGCTCTGGAAACACCATATATTTT. The chain combines TRBV7-9 with TRBJ1-3; D unresolved. Germline CDR1 reads SEHNR; CDR2 reads FQNEAQ (reference sequence). Trimming removed 1 base at V and 0 bases at J, with 10 bases between. The CDR3 covers 16 residues.

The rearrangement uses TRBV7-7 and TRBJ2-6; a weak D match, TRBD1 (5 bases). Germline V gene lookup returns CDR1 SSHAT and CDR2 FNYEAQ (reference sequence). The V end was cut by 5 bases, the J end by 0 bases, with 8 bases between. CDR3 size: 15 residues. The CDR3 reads CASSIDSSGANVLTF. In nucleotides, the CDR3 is TGTGCCAGCAGCATAGACAGCTCTGGGGCCAACGTCCTGACTTTC. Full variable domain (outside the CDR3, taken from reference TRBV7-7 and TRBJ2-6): GAGVSQSPRYKVTKRGQDVTLRCDPISSHATLYWYQQALGQGPEFLTYFNYEAQPDKSGLPSDRFSAERPEGSISTLTIQRTEQRDSAMYRCASSIDSSGANVLTFGAGSRLTVL.

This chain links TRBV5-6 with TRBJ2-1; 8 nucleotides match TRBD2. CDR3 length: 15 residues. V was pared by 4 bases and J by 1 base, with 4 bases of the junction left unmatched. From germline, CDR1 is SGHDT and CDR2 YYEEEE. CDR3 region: CASSLGLASYNEQFF. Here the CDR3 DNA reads TGTGCCAGCAGCCTCGGACTAGCTTCCTACAATGAGCAGTTCTTC.

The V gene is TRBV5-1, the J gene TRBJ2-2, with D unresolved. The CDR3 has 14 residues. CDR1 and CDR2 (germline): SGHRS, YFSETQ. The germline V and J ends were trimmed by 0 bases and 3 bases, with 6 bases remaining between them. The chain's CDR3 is CASSLVGYTGELFF. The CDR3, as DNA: TGCGCCAGCAGCTTGGTGGGTTACACCGGGGAGCTGTTTTTT.

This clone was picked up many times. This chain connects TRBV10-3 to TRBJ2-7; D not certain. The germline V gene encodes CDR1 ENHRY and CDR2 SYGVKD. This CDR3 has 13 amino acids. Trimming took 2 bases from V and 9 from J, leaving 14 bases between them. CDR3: CAISEGPKFGQYF. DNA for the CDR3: TGTGCCATCAGTGAGGGACCCAAGTTCGGGCAGTACTTC.

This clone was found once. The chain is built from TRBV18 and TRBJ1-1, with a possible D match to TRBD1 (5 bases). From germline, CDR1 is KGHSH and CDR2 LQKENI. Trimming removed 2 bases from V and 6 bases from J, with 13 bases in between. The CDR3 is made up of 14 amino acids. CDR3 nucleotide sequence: TGTGCCAGCTCACCAACCGTGATGGGGGCTGAAGCTTTCTTT. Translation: CASSPTVMGAEAFF.

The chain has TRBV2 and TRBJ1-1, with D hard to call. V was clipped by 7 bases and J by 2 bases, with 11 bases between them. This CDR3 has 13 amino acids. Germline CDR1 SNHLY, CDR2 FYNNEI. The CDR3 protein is CASKLDANTEAFF. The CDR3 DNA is TGTGCCAGCAAGTTGGACGCTAACACTGAAGCTTTCTTT.

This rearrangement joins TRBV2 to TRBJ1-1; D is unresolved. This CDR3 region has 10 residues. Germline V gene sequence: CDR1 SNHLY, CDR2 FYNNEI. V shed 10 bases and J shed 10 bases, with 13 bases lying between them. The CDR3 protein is CATPREAAFF. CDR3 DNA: TGTGCCACCCCAAGGGAGGCAGCTTTCTTT.

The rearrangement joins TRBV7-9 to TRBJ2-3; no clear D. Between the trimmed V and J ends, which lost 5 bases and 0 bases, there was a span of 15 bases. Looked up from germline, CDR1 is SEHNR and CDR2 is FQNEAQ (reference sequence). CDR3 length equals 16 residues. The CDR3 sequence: CASSRGRQASTDTQYF. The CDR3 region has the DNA TGTGCCAGCAGCCGAGGACGGCAAGCTAGCACAGATACGCAGTATTTT.

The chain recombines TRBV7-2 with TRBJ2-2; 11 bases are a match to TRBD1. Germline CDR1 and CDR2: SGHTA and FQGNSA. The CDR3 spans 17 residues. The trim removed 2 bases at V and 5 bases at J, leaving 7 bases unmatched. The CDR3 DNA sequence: TGTGCCAGCAGCTTATTCGGGACAGGGGGAAGGACCGGGGAGCTGTTTTTT. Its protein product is CASSLFGTGGRTGELFF. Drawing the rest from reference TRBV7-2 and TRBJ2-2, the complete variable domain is GAGVSQSPSNKVTEKGKDVELRCDPISGHTALYWYRQSLGQGLEFLIYFQGNSAPDKSGLPSDRFSAERTGGSVSTLTIQRTQQEDSAVYLCASSLFGTGGRTGELFFGEGSRLTVL.

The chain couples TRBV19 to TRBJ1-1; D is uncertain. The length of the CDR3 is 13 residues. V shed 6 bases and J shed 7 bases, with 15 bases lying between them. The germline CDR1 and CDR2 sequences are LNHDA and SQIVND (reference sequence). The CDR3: CASRGEWSVEAFF. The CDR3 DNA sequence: TGTGCCAGTAGGGGTGAGTGGAGTGTTGAAGCTTTCTTT.